This T cell receptor (beta chain) was recorded in a study of blood T cell repertoires in COVID-19 (dated by TCRdb to the early 2020s). Background on the whole study: The collaborator samples originated in the United States, Italy and Spain and spanned the acute and convalescent phases of COVID-19. Samples came from the ongoing ImmuneRACE study (first 160 participants) plus 1,254 subjects from 6 global collaborators. Where HLA class I and class II types were available, the types were taken from metadata supplied by the sample provider, not from assay-based typing. The repertoires were released in a freely available public database meant as a resource for research on the immune response to SARS-CoV-2. Nearly every sample came with metadata listing a de-identified subject ID, COVID-19 status, age in years and sex. The dataset comprised deeply sampled blood TCRbeta repertoires from subjects exposed to, actively infected with, or recovered from COVID-19. The material from the prospective study consisted of cDNA or gDNA derived from T cells, B-cell-depleted T cells, or PBMCs. General findings and caveats noted by the study authors: The quantity of clinical and demographic metadata differed by source and by participant and was supplied without curation.

The CDR3 measures 16 amino acids from cysteine to phenylalanine. The entry retains the CDR3 DNA only, 48 bases that are in frame from base 1. V trim: 6 bases; J trim: 4 bases; unmatched bases: 8. The germline V gene specifies SNHLY as CDR1 and FYNNEI as CDR2. Collaborating institutions collected whole blood in K2EDTA tubes following their own protocols. For TCRbeta analysis, collaborators shipped samples in one of three forms: frozen whole blood, isolated PBMCs, or DNA extracted from either of those sample types. Regarding this clone: This receptor's antigen is unknown. No base quality values were provided; no much bigger clone lies one nucleotide off.

TCRbeta CDR3 regions were amplified from genomic DNA by means of the immunoSEQ Assay, a bias-controlled multiplex PCR. From the authors' description of their analysis: The number of nucleated cells in each sample was estimated from the amplification of reference gene primers within the assay. Sequence reads were collapsed and filtered to measure the absolute abundance of every unique TCRbeta CDR3 rearrangement. For each sample, productive Simpson clonality was calculated by taking the square root of Simpson's diversity index across productive rearrangements. This is the immuneACCESS table as TCRdb keeps it, with only in-frame sequences that have V and J called. A part of the clones is gone; compared with another copy, unresolved V genes explain less than half, and the rest is unexplained. The DNA gave D and trimming, while V, J and clone size come from that table. For this sample there are over 150,000 clones; approximately 80% appear just once. 12% of the sample rests with the top ten.

The sequence was collected from a woman between 45 and 60 years old with acute or convalescent COVID-19. What was sequenced was peripheral blood. The chain employs TRBV2 and TRBJ2-1, with 11 bases aligning to TRBD2. The DNA reads as follows: TGTGCCAGCAGAGGGACTAGCGGATTATCTTACAATGAGCAGTTCTTC. Its protein product is CASRGTSGLSYNEQFF.